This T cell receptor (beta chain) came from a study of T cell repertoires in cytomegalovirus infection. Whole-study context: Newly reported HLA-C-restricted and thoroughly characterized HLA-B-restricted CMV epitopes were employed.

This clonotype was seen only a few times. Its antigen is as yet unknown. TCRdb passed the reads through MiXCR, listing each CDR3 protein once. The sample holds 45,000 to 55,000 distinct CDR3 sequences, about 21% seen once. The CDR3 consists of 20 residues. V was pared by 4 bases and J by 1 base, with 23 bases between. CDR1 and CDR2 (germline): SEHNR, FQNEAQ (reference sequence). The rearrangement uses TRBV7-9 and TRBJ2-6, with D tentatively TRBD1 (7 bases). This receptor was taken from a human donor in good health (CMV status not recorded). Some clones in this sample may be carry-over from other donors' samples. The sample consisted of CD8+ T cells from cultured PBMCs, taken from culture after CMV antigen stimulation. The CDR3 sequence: CASSSALQGKGLSGANVLTF. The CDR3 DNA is TGTGCCAGCAGCTCCGCCCTACAGGGGAAGGGACTGTCTGGGGCCAACGTCCTGACTTTC.